The next 11 T cell receptor beta chains were all read from a single sample in a study of monozygotic twins with inflammatory bowel disease (dated by TCRdb to between 2018 and 2020). Library preparation was by 5' RACE. TCRdb records Illumina HiSeq 2500 as the sequencer. Reprocessed by TCRdb, the reads give a single entry per CDR3 protein sequence, without DNA. The table held for this sample gives about 450,000 distinct CDR3 sequences. Together, the top ten hold 2.4% of the sample. Sequenced material: blood. These receptors were collected from a human donor with ulcerative colitis or Crohn's disease, or a healthy co-twin of an affected twin (not recorded which).

This sequence joins TRBV7-2 and TRBJ2-3; TCRdb names TRBD2, which stays unverified in the absence of DNA. The CDR3 is 16 amino acids. Per the germline V gene, CDR1 is SGHTA and CDR2 is FQGNSA. The CDR3 loop reads CASSFNSGRGTDTQYF.

The rearrangement links TRBV5-5 to TRBJ2-3; the D gene TCRdb calls, TRBD1, cannot be checked with no DNA. This CDR3 is built from 15 residues. Germline V gives CDR1 SGHKS, CDR2 YYEKEE (reference sequence). The CDR3 loop reads CASTPGGQGAYTQYF.

The V call is TRBV20-1, the J call TRBJ2-1; the TRBD2 assignment by TCRdb is unverifiable without DNA. The CDR3 runs 13 residues. The germline V gene encodes CDR1 DFQATT and CDR2 SNEGSKA (reference sequence). The CDR3 loop reads CSASPMGLLEQFF.

The V and J genes are TRBV10-3 and TRBJ2-7; no DNA is available, so the TRBD1 call from TCRdb remains unchecked. There are 14 residues in the CDR3. Per the germline V gene, CDR1 is ENHRY and CDR2 is SYGVKD. CDR3 residues: CAIREGQSRDEQYF.

This chain joins TRBV7-2 and TRBJ1-1. The CDR3 has 16 residues. The germline V gene encodes CDR1 SGHTA and CDR2 FQGNSA. The chain's CDR3 is CASSPFVGVMNTEAFF.

The chain has TRBV3-1 and TRBJ1-1. CDR3 length equals 14 residues. Germline lookup yields CDR1 LGHDT and CDR2 YNNKEL (reference sequence). CDR3 amino acids: CASSTDDLNTEAFF. Based on the CDR3 plus reference TRBV3-1 and TRBJ1-1, the full variable domain is DTAVSQTPKYLVTQMGNDKSIKCEQNLGHDTMYWYKQDSKKFLKIMFSYNNKELIINETVPNRFSPKSPDKAHLNLHINSLELGDSAVYFCASSTDDLNTEAFFGQGTRLTVV.

The chain has TRBV28 and TRBJ2-7; TCRdb gives TRBD1 as the D gene, but with no DNA this cannot be confirmed. This CDR3 has 15 amino acids. From germline, CDR1 is MDHEN and CDR2 SYDVKM. This chain's CDR3 is CASSLITGGTYEQYF.

The chain combines TRBV5-1 with TRBJ2-7; without DNA, the TCRdb call of TRBD1 cannot be checked. In germline, CDR1 is SGHRS, CDR2 YFSETQ. This CDR3 contains 15 residues. The CDR3: CASSRTPDRVYEQYF.

The chain couples TRBV28 to TRBJ1-5. This CDR3 contains 14 residues. Germline CDR1 is MDHEN and CDR2 is SYDVKM. The CDR3 loop reads CASSLWESNQPQHF.

The chain has TRBV11-2 and TRBJ1-1; TCRdb picks TRBD1, but there is no DNA to check that call. CDR3 size: 14 residues. The germline V gene has CDR1 SGHAT and CDR2 FQNNGV. CDR3 sequence reads: CASSLEQDLTEAFF.

The CDR3 loop is CSARAAAGGPDTGELFF. The rearrangement joins TRBV20-1 to TRBJ2-2; TCRdb lists TRBD2, though no DNA is available to test this call. This CDR3 region has 17 residues. Per germline, CDR1 DFQATT and CDR2 SNEGSKA (reference sequence).